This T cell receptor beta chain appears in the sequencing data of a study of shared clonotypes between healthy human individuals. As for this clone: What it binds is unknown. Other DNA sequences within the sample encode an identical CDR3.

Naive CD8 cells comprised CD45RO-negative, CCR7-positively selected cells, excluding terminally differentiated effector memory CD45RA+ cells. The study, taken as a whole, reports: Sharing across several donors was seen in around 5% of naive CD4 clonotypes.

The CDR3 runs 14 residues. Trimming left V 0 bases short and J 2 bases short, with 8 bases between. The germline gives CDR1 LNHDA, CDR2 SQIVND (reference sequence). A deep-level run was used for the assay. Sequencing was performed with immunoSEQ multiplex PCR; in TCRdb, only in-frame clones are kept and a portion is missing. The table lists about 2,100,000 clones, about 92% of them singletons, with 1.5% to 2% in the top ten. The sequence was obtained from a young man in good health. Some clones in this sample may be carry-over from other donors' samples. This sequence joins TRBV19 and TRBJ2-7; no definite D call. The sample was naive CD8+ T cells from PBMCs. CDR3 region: CASSIDLEAYEQYF. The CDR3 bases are TGTGCCAGTAGTATAGATCTGGAAGCCTACGAGCAGTACTTC.